This is a list of T cell receptor beta chains from one sample in a study of cytomegalovirus exposure and HLA in healthy donors. The protocol was immunoSEQ multiplex PCR, while the TCRdb copy is restricted to in-frame clones and leaves out a portion. The data show over 130,000 clones, about 84% seen once. Input material: PBMCs. The receptors shown here come from a woman aged 40 to 50 in good health and CMV-seropositive. Each CDR3 is given with its conserved first and last residue. A D gene is named only where the DNA matches it firmly. A clone size is listed for some rows: how often the clone was seen (once, few, many), or a class if it is expanded.

size: NA; V: TRBV18; D: TRBD2; J: TRBJ2-3; DNA: TGTGCCCAAACTAGCGAACGCACAGATACGCAGTATTTT; CDR3: CAQTSERTDTQYF
size: NA; V: TRBV9; D: TRBD2; J: TRBJ2-5; DNA: TGTGCCAGCAGCCAAGGCAGTGAGCGGGAGGGCCGAAAGACCCAGTACTTC; CDR3: CASSQGSEREGRKTQYF
size: NA; V: TRBV27; D: TRBD1; J: TRBJ1-6; DNA: TGTGCCAGCAGTAGACAGGGGGGGTCACCCCTCCACTTT; CDR3: CASSRQGGSPLHF
size: NA; V: TRBV21-1; D: NA; J: TRBJ2-7; DNA: TGTGCCAGCAGCAAATTGTCAGGGTTTATTTCCTACGAGCAGTACTTC; CDR3: CASSKLSGFISYEQYF
size: NA; V: TRBV5-1; D: NA; J: TRBJ2-7; DNA: TGCGCCAGCAGCTTGGCCGGGGACTCCTACGAGCAGTACTTC; CDR3: CASSLAGDSYEQYF
size: NA; V: TRBV6-1; D: NA; J: TRBJ2-7; DNA: TGTGCCAGCAGTGGGGAGGCGCAGTACTTC; CDR3: CASSGEAQYF
size: few; V: TRBV7-9; D: NA; J: TRBJ1-1; DNA: TGTGCCAGCACCAAGCATGTCACTGAAGCTTTCTTT; CDR3: CASTKHVTEAFF
size: NA; V: TRBV19; D: NA; J: TRBJ1-5; DNA: TGTGCCGGCGGGGCCCAGCATTTT; CDR3: CAGGAQHF
size: NA; V: TRBV29-1; D: NA; J: TRBJ2-7; DNA: TGCAGCGCATCAGGGCTCCGGTATAGTGACGAGCAGTACTTC; CDR3: CSASGLRYSDEQYF
size: NA; V: TRBV5-4; D: NA; J: TRBJ2-5; DNA: TGTGCCAGCAGCCGCCCTGGGGTGGAGGGAGAGACCCAGTACTTC; CDR3: CASSRPGVEGETQYF
size: NA; V: TRBV28; D: TRBD2; J: TRBJ2-3; DNA: TGTGCTTGGGGACTAGCGGGTTCAGATACGCAGTATTTT; CDR3: CAWGLAGSDTQYF
size: NA; V: TRBV30; D: TRBD1; J: TRBJ2-7; DNA: TGTGCCTGGAGCCGGGACAGGTTGTACGAGCAGTACTTC; CDR3: CAWSRDRLYEQYF
size: NA; V: TRBV6-5; D: NA; J: TRBJ1-1; DNA: TGTGCCAGCAGGGTGGGGGGGGTCACTGAAGCTTTCTTT; CDR3: CASRVGGVTEAFF
size: NA; V: TRBV5-1; D: NA; J: TRBJ2-7; DNA: TGCGCCAGCAGCTTGTCCACCGGTTCCTACGAGCAGTACTTC; CDR3: CASSLSTGSYEQYF